A selection of T cell receptor beta chains follows, all from one sample in a study of T cell responses to AZD1222 COVID-19 vaccine. Generated by immunoSEQ multiplex PCR, the TCRdb table keeps only in-frame clones and is missing some. The table lists about 160,000 clones, around 90% of them singletons. Specimen: peripheral blood, collected on day 0 of MenACWY control vaccination. Receptor source: an adult in good health. Both conserved end residues are trimmed from each CDR3.

>TRBV19|TRBJ2-5
ASSIPIAGGQETQY
>TRBV7-3|TRBJ2-1
ASSLVQDSYNEQF
>TRBV6-5|TRBJ1-1
ASSRQGGSEAF
>TRBV2|TRBJ2-7
ASGGDQLYEQY
>TRBV6-5|TRBJ2-7
ASSSGTFEQY
>TRBV27|TRBJ2-7
ASSRDPRREQY
>TRBV5-4|TRBJ1-6
ASSSPGPPRENSPLH
>TRBV7-2|TRBJ1-2
ASTPGSGTGGYT
>TRBV24-1|TRBJ1-1
ATSDPASGDTEAF
>TRBV18|TRBJ2-7
ASSPMGQGLEEQY
>TRBV10-1|TRBJ2-7
ASSEGLSYEQY
>TRBV7-6|TRBJ2-5
ASSLYSTQETQY
>TRBV30|TRBJ1-5
AWSWSNQPQH
>TRBV19|TRBJ2-1
ASQPGLRLNEQF
>TRBV7-9|TRBJ2-7
ASSSRTSGTGREQY
>TRBV10-2|TRBJ2-3
ASCLRTGDTQY
>TRBV18|TRBJ2-2
ASHAGTGELF
>TRBV19|TRBJ1-5
ASSRQGVQPQH
>TRBV7-9|TRBJ1-4
ASSQTASDRGREGLF
>TRBV6-6|TRBJ2-5
ASSYSETQY
>TRBV9|TRBJ2-1
ASSVSGRAYNEQF
>TRBV5-1|TRBJ2-5
ASSERTGGAGETQY
>TRBV27|TRBJ1-2
ASSLRGGQGNSGYT
>TRBV24-1|TRBJ1-4
ATSDRGTGNEKLF
>TRBV27|TRBJ2-5
ASSLSGETQY